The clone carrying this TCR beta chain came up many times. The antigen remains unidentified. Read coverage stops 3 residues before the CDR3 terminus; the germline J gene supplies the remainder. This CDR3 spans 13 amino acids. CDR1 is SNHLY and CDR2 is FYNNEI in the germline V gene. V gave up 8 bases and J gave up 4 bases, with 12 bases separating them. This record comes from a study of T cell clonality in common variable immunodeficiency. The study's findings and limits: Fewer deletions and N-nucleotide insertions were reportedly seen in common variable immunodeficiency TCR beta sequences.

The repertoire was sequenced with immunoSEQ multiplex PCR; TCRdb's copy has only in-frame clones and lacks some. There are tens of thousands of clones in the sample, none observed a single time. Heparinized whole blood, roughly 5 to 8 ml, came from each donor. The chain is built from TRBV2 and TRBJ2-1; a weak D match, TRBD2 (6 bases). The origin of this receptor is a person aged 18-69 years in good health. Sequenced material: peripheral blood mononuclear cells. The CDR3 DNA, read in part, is TGTGCCAGCGGCGAGGGACTGTACAATGAG. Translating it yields CASGEGLYNE. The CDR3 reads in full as CASGEGLYNEQFF.